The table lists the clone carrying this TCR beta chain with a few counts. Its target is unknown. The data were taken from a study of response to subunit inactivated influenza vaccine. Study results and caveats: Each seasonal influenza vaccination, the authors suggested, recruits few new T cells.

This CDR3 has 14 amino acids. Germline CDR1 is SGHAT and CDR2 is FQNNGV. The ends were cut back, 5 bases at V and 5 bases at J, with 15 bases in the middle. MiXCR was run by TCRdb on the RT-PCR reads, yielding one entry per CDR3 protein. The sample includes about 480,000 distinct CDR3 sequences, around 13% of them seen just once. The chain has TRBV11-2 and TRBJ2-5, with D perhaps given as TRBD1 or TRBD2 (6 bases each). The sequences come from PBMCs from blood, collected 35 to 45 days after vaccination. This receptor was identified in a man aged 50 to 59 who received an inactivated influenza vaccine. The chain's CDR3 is CASSEQGGGETQYF. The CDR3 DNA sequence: TGTGCCAGCAGCGAACAGGGAGGAGGGGAGACCCAGTACTTC.